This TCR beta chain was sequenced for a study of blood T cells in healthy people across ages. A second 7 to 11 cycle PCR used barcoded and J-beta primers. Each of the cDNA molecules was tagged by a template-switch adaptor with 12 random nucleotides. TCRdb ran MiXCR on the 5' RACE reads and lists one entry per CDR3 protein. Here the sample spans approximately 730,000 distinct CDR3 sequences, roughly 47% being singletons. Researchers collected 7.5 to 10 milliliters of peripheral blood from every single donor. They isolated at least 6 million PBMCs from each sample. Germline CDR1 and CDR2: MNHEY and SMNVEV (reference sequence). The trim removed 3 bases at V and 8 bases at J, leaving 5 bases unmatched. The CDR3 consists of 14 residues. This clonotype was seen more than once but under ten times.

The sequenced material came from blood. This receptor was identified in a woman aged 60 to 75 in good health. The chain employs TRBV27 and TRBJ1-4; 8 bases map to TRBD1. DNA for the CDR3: TGTGCCAGCAGTTTCCAGGGGGCTGGAGAAAAACTGTTTTTT. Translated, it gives CASSFQGAGEKLFF.